A selection of T cell receptor beta chains follows, all from one sample in a study of blood T cell repertoires in COVID-19. Measured with immunoSEQ multiplex PCR; TCRdb has only the in-frame clones, and not every one. The repertoire holds under 250,000 clones, approximately 90% seen once, with about 3% in the top ten. The sample consisted of peripheral blood. These receptor sequences come from a young man with active or convalescent COVID-19. The conserved cysteine and the conserved F or W are not part of the CDR3 here.

J: TRBJ1-2
V: TRBV4-3
CDR3: ASSQDLSRGRGSYT

J: TRBJ2-2
V: TRBV19
CDR3: ATTLTGATGELF

J: TRBJ2-6
V: TRBV28
CDR3: ASHSGANVLT

J: TRBJ1-2
V: TRBV28
CDR3: ASSLGDRVYGYT

J: TRBJ1-5
V: TRBV7-2
CDR3: ASSLRQGRGYSNQPQH

J: TRBJ1-2
V: TRBV30
CDR3: AWNPGRGQRALGYT

J: TRBJ1-4
V: TRBV9
CDR3: ASSPRSNNEKLF

J: TRBJ2-1
V: TRBV7-2
CDR3: ASSRSSSYNEQF

J: TRBJ1-2
V: TRBV5-8
CDR3: ASSIIPQGGLYGYT

J: TRBJ2-7
V: TRBV12-3/TRBV12-4
CDR3: ASSALYEQY

J: TRBJ2-1
V: TRBV19
CDR3: ASSSSGGYNEQF

J: TRBJ1-1
V: TRBV12-3/TRBV12-4
CDR3: ASTLQGITEAF

J: TRBJ2-5
V: TRBV9
CDR3: ASSVGLRQETQY

J: TRBJ1-1
V: TRBV10-3
CDR3: AIRTTANTEAF

J: TRBJ2-7
V: TRBV18
CDR3: ASSPRGGRIASYEQY

J: TRBJ2-1
V: TRBV7-2
CDR3: ASSLEAGPYNEQF

J: TRBJ1-5
V: TRBV5-1
CDR3: ASSQTTGSDQPQH

J: TRBJ2-3
V: TRBV4-1
CDR3: ASSPGIQLTDTQY

J: TRBJ2-7
V: TRBV27
CDR3: ASSSGGIYEQY

J: TRBJ1-1
V: TRBV28
CDR3: ASSLGRENTEAF

J: TRBJ2-2
V: TRBV2
CDR3: ASKDQGPGELF

J: TRBJ1-3
V: TRBV29-1
CDR3: SVVLSSGNTIY

J: TRBJ2-1
V: TRBV25-1
CDR3: ASSEYMGGIDNEQF

J: TRBJ1-5
V: TRBV3-1/TRBV3-2
CDR3: ASSQSGDNQPQH

J: TRBJ2-3
V: TRBV5-1
CDR3: ASSFGRGRDTQY

J: TRBJ2-3
V: TRBV12-5
CDR3: ASGLGFGGTTDTQY

J: TRBJ1-6
V: TRBV27
CDR3: ASRQYNSPLH

J: TRBJ2-5
V: TRBV10-2
CDR3: ASRGQLQETQY

J: TRBJ1-5
V: TRBV3-1/TRBV3-2
CDR3: ASSQEAANQPQH

J: TRBJ1-3
V: TRBV18
CDR3: ASSSSVGAGNTIY

J: TRBJ2-5
V: TRBV7-8
CDR3: ASSYPRTLAGTGETQY